In this sample, the clone carrying this TCR beta chain turned up once. What it binds is unknown. Primers for the PCR totalled 60 Vbeta and 13 Jbeta. Assay: immunoSEQ multiplex PCR; the TCRdb copy retains only in-frame clones and omits some. Of under 200,000 clones listed, under 85% are singletons. The V gene lost 0 bases and the J gene lost 0 bases, with 13 bases spanning the gap. From germline, CDR1 is SGHRS and CDR2 YFSETQ. The CDR3 contains 17 residues. This record belongs to a study of cytomegalovirus exposure and HLA in healthy donors. Overall study findings and caveats: One later analysis reportedly identified an Asian-associated ancestry cluster that showed fewer N-insertions than the roughly 700-donor mean.

The specimen was PBMCs. This rearrangement joins TRBV5-1 to TRBJ1-5; a possible D gene is TRBD1 (5 bases). The clonotype originates from a woman in her thirties in good health and CMV-seronegative. CDR3 sequence reads: CASSLGPGGDSNQPQHF. In DNA form, the CDR3 reads TGCGCCAGCAGCTTGGGGCCGGGAGGGGATAGCAATCAGCCCCAGCATTTT.